Presented here are 2 T cell receptor beta chains from one specimen sequenced in a study of identical twins. TCRdb called the 5' RACE reads again in MiXCR, with one record for every CDR3 protein. The sample includes about 280,000 distinct CDR3 sequences, less than 9% of them seen just once. The sample was also reused in another study, on yellow fever vaccine responses in identical twins.

The sample taken for sequencing was memory (CD45RO+) T cells sorted from blood. Every receptor here comes from a woman aged 18-29 years in good health.

The V and J genes are TRBV28 and TRBJ2-1; a weak D match, TRBD2 (6 bases). CDR3 length equals 15 residues. The germline V gene has CDR1 MDHEN and CDR2 SYDVKM. Trimming took off 5 bases at V and 10 bases at J, with 21 bases between the two ends. CDR3 protein: CASSTQLGPSAEQFF. The CDR3 coding sequence is TGTGCCAGCAGTACCCAATTAGGTCCTAGCGCCGAGCAGTTCTTC.

This clonotype was found many times. This chain's CDR3 is CASKGGGAQNTEAFF. DNA of the CDR3: TGTGCCAGCAAAGGAGGTGGGGCGCAAAACACTGAAGCTTTCTTT. V and J are TRBV12-3 or TRBV12-4 and TRBJ1-1; D may be TRBD1 (5 bases). The CDR3 loop spans 15 amino acids. Between the trimmed V and J ends, which lost 7 bases and 2 bases, there was a span of 17 bases.